The next 28 T cell receptor beta chains were all read from a single sample in a study of cytomegalovirus exposure and HLA in healthy donors. Profiled with immunoSEQ multiplex PCR; TCRdb holds only in-frame clones, not every one. The repertoire holds roughly 60,000 clones, with 90% to 96% as singletons. Sequenced: PBMCs. The origin of the receptors is a man between 18 and 29 years old in good health and CMV-seronegative.

The rearrangement links TRBV5-6 to TRBJ1-4; 8 positions match TRBD1. CDR1 is SGHDT, CDR2 YYEEEE, per germline. The length of the CDR3 is 15 residues. The junction had 7 bases not matched to a gene; V was cut back by 4 bases and J by 5 bases. The CDR3 loop is CASSPGTGDNEKLFF. In DNA, the CDR3 is TGTGCCAGCAGCCCCGGGACAGGTGACAATGAAAAACTGTTTTTT. Full variable domain (remainder filled in from reference TRBV5-6 and TRBJ1-4): DAGVTQSPTHLIKTRGQQVTLRCSPKSGHDTVSWYQQALGQGPQFIFQYYEEEERQRGNFPDRFSGHQFPNYSSELNVNALLLGDSALYLCASSPGTGDNEKLFFGSGTQLSVL.

The chain links TRBV5-1 to TRBJ2-7; perhaps TRBD2 as D (5 bases). CDR1 is SGHRS, CDR2 YFSETQ, per germline. Trimming removed 0 bases at V and 5 bases at J, with 12 bases between. The CDR3 sequence is 14 residues long. The CDR3 loop reads CASSLGGNPHEQYF. DNA of the CDR3: TGCGCCAGCAGCTTGGGAGGGAACCCCCACGAGCAGTACTTC.

The chain employs TRBV12-2 and TRBJ2-7; the table's D call, TRBD2, has no DNA check behind it. TRBV12-2 is shown as a pseudogene. The CDR3 covers 15 residues. Written as DNA, the CDR3 is TGTGCAAGTCGCTTAGCGTGCGGGAGGACCTACGAGCAGTACTTC. It codes for CASRLACGRTYEQYF.

The chain recombines TRBV28 with TRBJ2-7; 8 nucleotides align to TRBD1. V gave up 6 bases and J gave up 0 bases; unmatched junction bases: 10. Germline V CDR1 and CDR2: MDHEN, SYDVKM. The CDR3 spans 16 residues. CDR3 residues: CASSPWGTGVSYEQYF. CDR3 nucleotide sequence: TGTGCCAGCAGCCCATGGGGGACAGGAGTCTCCTACGAGCAGTACTTC.

The chain couples TRBV20-1 to TRBJ2-7, with D unclear. Germline V gene data show CDR1 as DFQATT and CDR2 as SNEGSKA (reference sequence). CDR3 size: 11 residues. The V gene lost 2 bases and the J gene lost 3 bases, with 5 bases spanning the gap. DNA of the CDR3: TGCAGTGCTAGACAGGACTACGAGCAGTACTTC. The encoded protein is CSARQDYEQYF.

V is TRBV6-6 and J is TRBJ2-4; D call uncertain. The CDR3 is 14 residues long. Germline V CDR1 and CDR2: MNHNY, SVGAGI (reference sequence). V lost 5 bases and J 4 bases, leaving 12 bases between the germline ends. The CDR3 DNA sequence: TGTGCCAGCAGTCGAACCTCACAGAAAAACATTCAGTACTTC. It specifies CASSRTSQKNIQYF.

This clone has more than one count but fewer than ten. The rearrangement joins TRBV5-8 to TRBJ2-5, with D possibly being TRBD1 (6 bases). The V end lost 7 bases, the J end lost 3 bases, and 10 bases lay between the germline ends. The germline gives CDR1 SGHTS, CDR2 YDEGEE. There are 12 residues in the CDR3. The CDR3 reads CASQGLEETQYF. DNA for the CDR3: TGTGCCAGCCAGGGGCTTGAAGAGACCCAGTACTTC.

The rearrangement joins TRBV30 to TRBJ1-5, with D perhaps matching TRBD1 (6 bases). Germline V gene data show CDR1 as GTSNPN and CDR2 as SVGIG (reference sequence). This CDR3 contains 16 residues. Trimming took off 2 bases at V and 1 base at J, with 15 bases between the two ends. The CDR3 loop reads CAWSRAGAGSNQPQHF. For the CDR3, the DNA is TGTGCCTGGAGTAGGGCAGGGGCTGGGAGCAATCAGCCCCAGCATTTT.

On this clone itself: The junction departs from germline at one end; a sequencing error may be responsible. This sequence joins TRBV4-3 and TRBJ1-5; D unresolved. CDR1 and CDR2 (germline): LGHNA, YSLEER. The CDR3 length is 13 residues. The CDR3 is CASSQGADQPQHF. The CDR3 DNA is TGCGCCAGCAGTCAAGGCGCGGATCAGCCCCAGCATTTT.

The rearrangement joins TRBV27 to TRBJ2-4, with 7 nucleotides matching TRBD1. Germline values: CDR1 MNHEY, CDR2 SMNVEV (reference sequence). V was clipped by 4 bases and J by 0 bases; unmatched bases: 6. The CDR3 length is 16 residues. The CDR3 sequence is CASSSQGPVAKNIQYF. In nucleotides, the CDR3 is TGTGCCAGCAGTTCACAGGGGCCAGTAGCCAAAAACATTCAGTACTTC.

V and J are TRBV7-9 and TRBJ2-5; D is ambiguous. This CDR3 region has 14 residues. V lost 2 bases, J lost 1 base, and 8 bases lay in between. CDR1 and CDR2 from the germline V gene are SEHNR and FQNEAQ (reference sequence). CDR3 protein: CASSLLRSQETQYF. The CDR3 DNA sequence: TGTGCCAGCAGCTTATTGCGGAGCCAAGAGACCCAGTACTTC.

This clone was detected once. This chain connects TRBV11-2 to TRBJ1-4; TRBD1 matches at 7 bases. The germline V gene encodes CDR1 SGHAT and CDR2 FQNNGV. The V gene end was trimmed by 4 bases and the J gene end by 8 bases; junction bases not matched to a gene: 13. The CDR3 covers 16 residues. The DNA of the CDR3 is TGTGCCAGCAGCTCACCCTTCGGGACAGTGGTAGAAAAACTGTTTTTT. Translation gives CASSSPFGTVVEKLFF. Filled out from reference TRBV11-2 and TRBJ1-4, the complete variable domain reads EAGVAQSPRYKIIEKRQSVAFWCNPISGHATLYWYQQILGQGPKLLIQFQNNGVVDDSQLPKDRFSAERLKGVDSTLKIQPAKLEDSAVYLCASSSPFGTVVEKLFFGSGTQLSVL.

The CDR3 DNA reads TGTGCCAGTAGTGGACAGGATGGGCAGCCCCAGCATTTT. It specifies CASSGQDGQPQHF. The chain has TRBV19 and TRBJ1-5, with 7 bases fitting TRBD1. The length of the CDR3 is 13 residues. Germline CDR1 is LNHDA and CDR2 is SQIVND (reference sequence). The J segment lost 7 bases and the V segment lost 5 bases, leaving 5 bases of the junction unmatched.

V is TRBV5-1 and J is TRBJ1-1; TRBD1 is a possible D gene (6 bases). Germline lookup yields CDR1 SGHRS and CDR2 YFSETQ. The CDR3 totals 17 residues. V gave up 5 bases and J gave up 0 bases, with 20 bases separating them. CDR3 residues: CASRPPGQSLMNTEAFF. The CDR3 DNA is TGCGCCAGCAGACCACCAGGACAGTCTCTTATGAACACTGAAGCTTTCTTT.

The genes are TRBV19 and TRBJ2-2; 14 bases agree with TRBD2. Trimming removed 3 bases from V and 5 bases from J; junction bases left unmatched: 2. This CDR3 spans 16 amino acids. CDR1 is LNHDA and CDR2 is SQIVND in the germline V gene (reference sequence). In nucleotides, the CDR3 is TGTGCCAGTAGTATTGGGACTAGCGGGAGAACCGGGGAGCTGTTTTTT. Translated: CASSIGTSGRTGELFF.

This rearrangement joins TRBV4-3 to TRBJ2-3, with a possible D match to TRBD1 (5 bases). Per germline, CDR1 LGHNA and CDR2 YSLEER. Trimming took 1 base from V and 2 from J, leaving 16 bases between them. CDR3 length equals 17 residues. CDR3 coding DNA: TGCGCCAGCAGCCAAGCTTTACGTGCACAGGTCACAGATACGCAGTATTTT. Translated, it gives CASSQALRAQVTDTQYF.

In this sample, this clone turned up once. CDR3 DNA: TGTGCCACCGGGGCAGGGGGAGAGACCCAGTACTTC. Translating gives CATGAGGETQYF. The chain links TRBV28 to TRBJ2-5; TRBD1 matches at 7 bases. The CDR3 consists of 12 residues. Per the germline V gene, CDR1 is MDHEN and CDR2 is SYDVKM. Trimming took 10 bases from V and 4 from J; bases not matched to a gene: 6. Supplemented by reference TRBV28 and TRBJ2-5, the full variable domain reads DVKVTQSSRYLVKRTGEKVFLECVQDMDHENMFWYRQDPGLGLRLIYFSYDVKMKEKGDIPEGYSVSREKKERFSLILESASTNQTSMYLCATGAGGETQYFGPGTRLLVL.

This clone was counted once. The rearrangement joins TRBV5-1 to TRBJ2-2; TRBD2 agrees at 12 bases. CDR3 length: 18 residues. V shed 3 bases, J shed 3 bases, and the junction held 9 bases outside the gene matches. Germline-derived CDR1 and CDR2 are SGHRS and YFSETQ. CDR3 protein: CASSSLPTSGRHTGELFF. The DNA for the CDR3 is TGCGCCAGCAGCTCCCTTCCGACTAGCGGGAGACACACCGGGGAGCTGTTTTTT.

The chain carries TRBV28 and TRBJ2-7; TRBD1 aligns across 10 bases. CDR3 length: 17 residues. Germline V CDR1 and CDR2: MDHEN, SYDVKM. V was pared by 6 bases and J by 4 bases, with 15 bases of the junction left unmatched. Written as DNA, the CDR3 is TGTGCCAGCAGAATGTGGACAGGGGGAGTCGGGCAATACGAGCAGTACTTC. Translated: CASRMWTGGVGQYEQYF.

This chain links TRBV7-9 with TRBJ2-7; the match to TRBD2 covers 13 bases. The CDR3 has 17 amino acids. Germline V gene data show CDR1 as SEHNR and CDR2 as FQNEAQ (reference sequence). V dropped 1 base and J dropped 2; count of bases not matched to a gene: 5. CDR3 sequence: CASSLGTSGSGTYEQYF. In nucleotides, the CDR3 is TGTGCCAGCAGCTTAGGGACTAGCGGGAGTGGGACCTACGAGCAGTACTTC.

The chain couples TRBV11-3 to TRBJ2-3, with 9 bases that match TRBD2. V lost 4 bases and J lost 2; bases outside the gene matches: 7. Germline V gene lookup returns CDR1 SGHNT and CDR2 YENEEA. This CDR3 is 16 amino acids long. The CDR3 bases are TGTGCCAGCAGCTCCGGGCTAGCGGGGAACACAGATACGCAGTATTTT. This gives the protein CASSSGLAGNTDTQYF. The full variable domain, rest sourced from reference TRBV11-3 and TRBJ2-3, is EAGVVQSPRYKIIEKKQPVAFWCNPISGHNTLYWYLQNLGQGPELLIRYENEEAVDDSQLPKDRFSAERLKGVDSTLKIQPAELGDSAVYLCASSSGLAGNTDTQYFGPGTRLTVL.

The V gene is TRBV6-1, the J gene TRBJ2-4, with D perhaps matching TRBD1 (5 bases). The length of the CDR3 is 13 residues. CDR1 is MNHNS, CDR2 SASEGT, per germline. V was shortened by 2 bases and J by 9 bases, with 11 bases between the two germline ends. DNA of the CDR3: TGTGCCAGCAGTGAACAGACAGTGAGCATTCAGTACTTC. Translation: CASSEQTVSIQYF.

The chain combines TRBV19 with TRBJ2-7; TRBD2 is a possible D gene (5 bases). Trimming shortened V by 5 bases and J by 1 base, and 18 bases separated the two germline ends. Per the germline V gene, CDR1 is LNHDA and CDR2 is SQIVND (reference sequence). The CDR3 sequence is 16 residues long. CDR3 sequence reads: CASSPIRGSDSYEQYF. CDR3 DNA sequence: TGTGCCAGTAGTCCCATAAGAGGGTCCGATTCCTACGAGCAGTACTTC.

This clone was seen just once. The gene calls are TRBV7-9 and TRBJ2-1; TRBD2 is a possible D gene (5 bases). This CDR3 region has 14 residues. The germline V gene encodes CDR1 SEHNR and CDR2 FQNEAQ (reference sequence). Trimming shortened V by 5 bases and J by 0 bases, and 8 bases separated the two germline ends. The CDR3 nucleotides read TGTGCCAGCAGCCTCAGCGGCTCCTACAATGAGCAGTTCTTC. This sequence encodes CASSLSGSYNEQFF.

The CDR3 region is CASSQDSGGSGDTQYF. The CDR3 bases are TGCGCCAGCAGCCAAGATTCGGGCGGGAGTGGAGATACGCAGTATTTT. The rearrangement uses TRBV4-1 and TRBJ2-3, with 7 nucleotides matching TRBD2. This CDR3 contains 16 residues. The V segment lost 0 bases and the J segment 5 bases; nucleotides outside the gene matches: 8. Germline V lookup: CDR1 MGHRA, CDR2 YSYEKL.

The chain carries TRBV7-9 and TRBJ2-1, with D possibly being TRBD1 (6 bases). The germline V gene has CDR1 SEHNR and CDR2 FQNEAQ (reference sequence). The length of the CDR3 is 14 residues. Trimming stripped 2 bases from V and 10 bases from J, with 15 bases between. CDR3 sequence (DNA): TGTGCCAGCAGCTTACTGAATCAGGGGCGCGAGCAGTTCTTC. Translating it yields CASSLLNQGREQFF.

This clone showed up just once. The V gene is TRBV14, the J gene TRBJ2-1, with 8 bases matching TRBD1. The CDR3 consists of 18 residues. Trimming removed 3 bases from V and 7 bases from J; junction bases left unmatched: 17. CDR1 is SGHDN, CDR2 FVKESK, per germline. CDR3 amino acids: CASSQGAGRTGLWNEQFF. CDR3 nucleotides: TGTGCCAGCAGCCAGGGGGCCGGTAGGACAGGGTTATGGAATGAGCAGTTCTTC.

The rearrangement links TRBV5-4 to TRBJ1-3, with D perhaps matching TRBD1 (6 bases). CDR3 size: 16 residues. The germline V and J ends were trimmed by 3 bases and 1 base, with 14 bases remaining between them. Germline-derived CDR1 and CDR2 are SGHNT and YYREEE (reference sequence). CDR3 residues: CASSWDTVSSGNTIYF. The CDR3 DNA reads as TGTGCCAGCAGCTGGGACACAGTTTCATCTGGAAACACCATATATTTT.